The 30 T cell receptor beta chains given below trace back to one sample, sequenced in a study of blood T cell repertoires in COVID-19. Sequencing used immunoSEQ multiplex PCR; TCRdb keeps in-frame clones, though not all of them. The data contain over 75,000 clones, over 80% of them singletons. The specimen sequenced was peripheral blood. The receptors derive from an elderly woman with active or convalescent COVID-19.

The rearrangement uses TRBV19 and TRBJ2-1, with 14 bases identical to TRBD2. Germline V gives CDR1 LNHDA, CDR2 SQIVND (reference sequence). V trimming: 6 bases; J trimming: 8 bases; junction bases outside the gene matches: 6. CDR3 length equals 15 residues. CDR3 amino acids: CASRRLAGGSDEQFF. CDR3 DNA: TGTGCCAGTAGGAGACTAGCGGGGGGGAGTGATGAGCAGTTCTTC.

This clone was observed a handful of times. A junction end diverges from the germline sequence, so it may reflect a read error. The chain uses TRBV6-5 and TRBJ2-7, with D perhaps matching TRBD2 (5 bases). Germline V gene sequence: CDR1 MNHEY, CDR2 SVGAGI. This CDR3 region has 13 residues. The CDR3 DNA is TGTGCCAGCAGTCCCGAACAGAGACTACGTGCGGACTTC. Translated: CASSPEQRLRADF.

The J gene is TRBJ1-4, the V gene TRBV2; D gene unclear. The CDR3 runs 13 residues. V lost 8 bases to trimming and J lost 0 bases, with 7 bases between them. Germline CDR1 reads SNHLY; CDR2 reads FYNNEI. The CDR3 nucleotides are TGTGCCAGCGGCGGGGCAACTAATGAAAAACTGTTTTTT. The encoded protein is CASGGATNEKLFF.

The rearrangement uses TRBV7-8 and TRBJ2-7; possible D gene TRBD2, 6 bases. The CDR3 has 12 amino acids. The germline V gene has CDR1 SGHVS and CDR2 FQNEAQ. V lost 0 bases to trimming and J lost 7 bases, with 7 bases between them. The CDR3 spells CASSLARGEQYF. CDR3 DNA sequence: TGTGCCAGCAGCTTAGCGCGGGGTGAGCAGTACTTC.

The chain joins TRBV12-5 to TRBJ1-2; a possible D gene is TRBD1 (5 bases). From germline, CDR1 is LGHNT and CDR2 FRNRAP. Trimming left V 1 base short and J 8 bases short, with 11 bases between. There are 13 residues in the CDR3. The CDR3 spells CASGLAPGGGYTF. In nucleotides, the CDR3 is TGTGCTAGTGGTTTGGCCCCCGGGGGGGGCTACACCTTC.

The chain is built from TRBV9 and TRBJ1-4, with TRBD1 identical over 7 bases. From germline, CDR1 is SGDLS and CDR2 YYNGEE. With 0 bases clipped from V and 7 bases from J, the junction kept 3 bases outside the gene matches. There are 14 residues in the CDR3. CDR3 sequence reads: CASSVDGTVEKLFF. The CDR3 DNA sequence: TGTGCCAGCAGCGTAGATGGGACAGTTGAAAAACTGTTTTTT.

J is TRBJ1-2 and V is TRBV6-1; D may be TRBD1 (5 bases). Per the germline V gene, CDR1 is MNHNS and CDR2 is SASEGT. V was pared by 3 bases and J by 2 bases, with 7 bases between. The CDR3 is 13 residues long. Here the CDR3 reads CASSDRVNYGYTF. In DNA form, the CDR3 reads TGTGCCAGCAGTGACAGGGTCAACTATGGCTACACCTTC.

V is TRBV5-1 and J is TRBJ2-7; D perhaps matches TRBD1 (6 bases). Per germline, CDR1 SGHRS and CDR2 YFSETQ. CDR3 length: 15 amino acids. Trimming took off 0 bases at V and 4 bases at J, with 14 bases between the two ends. For the CDR3, the DNA is TGCGCCAGCAGCTTGGAACAGGGCCATTTTTACGAGCAGTACTTC. Translated: CASSLEQGHFYEQYF.

The chain uses TRBV10-3 and TRBJ1-2; D gene ambiguous. CDR1 is ENHRY and CDR2 is SYGVKD in the germline V gene. V was cut by 6 bases and J by 4 bases, with 15 bases left in between. CDR3 length: 14 residues. The DNA of the CDR3 is TGTGCCATCAGCGACACGCACGGGATCTATGGCTACACCTTC. Its translation is CAISDTHGIYGYTF.

The gene calls are TRBV18 and TRBJ1-1; 11 nucleotides match TRBD1. Trimming cost V 4 bases and J 4 bases; bases outside gene matches: 8. The CDR3 is 16 amino acids. Germline lookup yields CDR1 KGHSH and CDR2 LQKENI. CDR3 in amino acids: CASSLGAGTGGTEAFF. In DNA form, the CDR3 reads TGTGCCAGCTCACTCGGGGCTGGGACAGGGGGCACTGAAGCTTTCTTT. Full variable domain (rest looked up from reference TRBV18 and TRBJ1-1): NAGVMQNPRHLVRRRGQEARLRCSPMKGHSHVYWYRQLPEEGLKFMVYLQKENIIDESGMPKERFSAEFPKEGPSILRIQQVVRGDSAAYFCASSLGAGTGGTEAFFGQGTRLTVV.

The CDR3 protein is CASSFVAGATRVYEQYF. DNA for the CDR3: TGTGCCAGCAGTTTCGTAGCGGGAGCAACTAGGGTCTACGAGCAGTACTTC. The rearrangement uses TRBV6-2 or TRBV6-3 and TRBJ2-7; the match to TRBD2 covers 9 bases. Germline CDR1 reads MNHEY; CDR2 reads SVGEGT. V gave up 4 bases and J gave up 3 bases; unmatched junction bases: 13. This CDR3 spans 17 amino acids.

V is TRBV6-5 and J is TRBJ2-7; D is unclear. The CDR3 has 10 amino acids. Trimming removed 7 bases at V and 3 bases at J, with 4 bases between. Germline V lookup: CDR1 MNHEY, CDR2 SVGAGI. The CDR3 DNA sequence: TGTGCCAGCATGCGCTACGAGCAGTACTTC. Encoded protein: CASMRYEQYF.

The rearrangement joins TRBV28 to TRBJ1-1; 8 nucleotides agree with TRBD1. CDR3 length: 15 residues. Trimming removed 5 bases from V and 0 bases from J; junction bases left unmatched: 5. Per the germline V gene, CDR1 is MDHEN and CDR2 is SYDVKM. CDR3 residues: CASSPSTGVNTEAFF. CDR3 nucleotides: TGTGCCAGCAGTCCCTCGACAGGGGTGAACACTGAAGCTTTCTTT. Full variable domain (rest looked up from reference TRBV28 and TRBJ1-1): DVKVTQSSRYLVKRTGEKVFLECVQDMDHENMFWYRQDPGLGLRLIYFSYDVKMKEKGDIPEGYSVSREKKERFSLILESASTNQTSMYLCASSPSTGVNTEAFFGQGTRLTVV.

V is TRBV6-5 and J is TRBJ2-7; D might be TRBD2 (5 bases). Germline lookup yields CDR1 MNHEY and CDR2 SVGAGI. V was cut by 6 bases and J by 0 bases, with 15 bases left in between. The CDR3 runs to 15 residues. As DNA, the CDR3 is TGTGCCAGCAGGAGGACTGGCGTTAGCTCCTACGAGCAGTACTTC. Its translation: CASRRTGVSSYEQYF.

The chain combines TRBV6-2 or TRBV6-3 with TRBJ2-5, with 11 nucleotides matching TRBD1. V gave up 5 bases and J gave up 5 bases; unmatched junction bases: 4. The length of the CDR3 is 14 residues. CDR1 and CDR2 from the germline V gene are MNHEY and SVGEGT. CDR3 region: CASSRDRGVETQYF. The CDR3, as DNA: TGTGCCAGCAGTCGGGACAGGGGGGTGGAGACCCAGTACTTC.

V is TRBV2 and J is TRBJ2-7; tentative D call: TRBD2 (6 bases). Between the trimmed V and J ends, which lost 6 bases and 6 bases, there was a span of 18 bases. The V gene's germline CDR1 is SNHLY and CDR2 FYNNEI. The CDR3 extends over 14 amino acids. The CDR3 region has the DNA TGTGCCAGCAGGTACGAGTCGGGAGCTTTCGAGCAGTACTTC. It specifies CASRYESGAFEQYF.

V usage is TRBV19 and J usage is TRBJ1-1; TRBD1 might be the D (6 bases). The CDR3 totals 15 residues. Germline V CDR1 and CDR2: LNHDA, SQIVND (reference sequence). The germline V and J ends were trimmed by 5 bases and 3 bases, with 16 bases remaining between them. The CDR3 DNA reads as TGTGCCAGTAGTCCCCCGGGACAAGGGGACACTGAAGCTTTCTTT. Amino acids: CASSPPGQGDTEAFF.

The chain has TRBV6-6 and TRBJ1-6, with 10 nucleotides matching TRBD1. From germline, CDR1 is MNHNY and CDR2 SVGAGI (reference sequence). The CDR3 totals 17 residues. V lost 5 bases to trimming and J lost 4 bases; unmatched junction nucleotides: 8. The CDR3 protein is CASSPRDRGSYNSPLHF. The CDR3 DNA reads TGTGCCAGCAGTCCGAGGGACAGGGGTAGTTATAATTCACCCCTCCACTTT.

As to this clone: Other nucleotide sequences in the sample specify the same CDR3. The V gene is TRBV9, the J gene TRBJ1-1, with no clear D. The germline V and J ends were trimmed by 3 bases and 0 bases, with 6 bases remaining between them. This CDR3 region has 13 residues. In germline, CDR1 is SGDLS, CDR2 YYNGEE. CDR3 residues: CASSGQMNTEAFF. The CDR3 DNA follows: TGTGCCAGCAGCGGGCAGATGAACACTGAAGCTTTCTTT.

This chain joins TRBV7-3 and TRBJ2-1; 8 positions match TRBD2. The J segment lost 1 base and the V segment lost 2 bases, leaving 4 bases of the junction unmatched. The CDR3 has 16 residues. Germline V CDR1 and CDR2: SGHTA, FQGTGA. The CDR3 here is CASSLRGGRSYNEQFF. The CDR3 coding sequence is TGTGCCAGCAGCTTACGGGGCGGGAGGTCCTACAATGAGCAGTTCTTC.

This rearrangement joins TRBV9 to TRBJ2-1; possible D gene TRBD1, 5 bases. Looked up from germline, CDR1 is SGDLS and CDR2 is YYNGEE. The CDR3 spans 13 residues. Trimming pared 2 bases from V and 4 bases from J, leaving 7 bases between. CDR3 nucleotide sequence: TGTGCCAGCAGCGTCACAGGTTACAATGAGCAGTTCTTC. Its protein product is CASSVTGYNEQFF. Complete variable domain (other parts from reference TRBV9 and TRBJ2-1): DSGVTQTPKHLITATGQRVTLRCSPRSGDLSVYWYQQSLDQGLQFLIQYYNGEERAKGNILERFSAQQFPDLHSELNLSSLELGDSALYFCASSVTGYNEQFFGPGTRLTVL.

The chain has TRBV29-1 and TRBJ2-1; 9 nucleotides agree with TRBD1. CDR3 length: 13 amino acids. The trim removed 6 bases at V and 3 bases at J, leaving 3 bases unmatched. CDR1 is SQVTM, CDR2 ANQGSEA, per germline. The CDR3: CSVGTGSYNEQFF. CDR3 in DNA: TGCAGCGTCGGGACAGGGAGCTACAATGAGCAGTTCTTC.

V is TRBV15 and J is TRBJ1-2; maybe TRBD1 (6 bases). Trimming removed 9 bases at V and 3 bases at J, with 17 bases between. This CDR3 spans 14 amino acids. The germline CDR1 and CDR2 sequences are LNHNV and YYDKDF (reference sequence). The CDR3 region has the DNA TGTGCCACATCCGGTCAGGACAGCGACTATGGCTACACCTTC. Its protein product is CATSGQDSDYGYTF.

CDR3 sequence reads: CASSGSTALNTEAFF. In DNA, the CDR3 is TGTGCCAGCAGTGGTTCGACAGCCCTGAACACTGAAGCTTTCTTT. This chain connects TRBV25-1 to TRBJ1-1, with a possible D match to TRBD1 (5 bases). CDR3 length equals 15 residues. Deletions cut 4 bases from V and 0 bases from J, with 12 bases between. Germline CDR1 and CDR2: MGHDK and SYGVNS.

The rearrangement uses TRBV18 and TRBJ2-7; D perhaps matches TRBD1 (5 bases). CDR1 and CDR2 (germline): KGHSH, LQKENI. The V and J ends lost 3 bases and 3 bases respectively, with 27 bases between them. The CDR3 runs 19 residues. This CDR3 is CASSPKGEKGSSEFYEQYF. Written as DNA, the CDR3 is TGTGCCAGCTCACCGAAAGGGGAAAAGGGGTCATCCGAATTCTACGAGCAGTACTTC.

This chain joins TRBV18 and TRBJ2-3; possibly TRBD2 for D (7 bases). The CDR3 consists of 15 residues. V was pared by 3 bases and J by 4 bases, with 14 bases between. Germline V CDR1 and CDR2: KGHSH, LQKENI. The DNA of the CDR3 is TGTGCCAGCTCACCGGCGCGGGGGCGTGCAGATACGCAGTATTTT. Translation gives CASSPARGRADTQYF.

The rearrangement joins TRBV13 to TRBJ2-7; TRBD2 aligns across 9 bases. The germline V gene encodes CDR1 PRHDT and CDR2 FYEKMQ (reference sequence). Trimming removed 2 bases from V and 3 bases from J; junction bases left unmatched: 5. This CDR3 is 15 amino acids long. The CDR3 is CASSLNPSGVYEQYF. As DNA, the CDR3 is TGTGCCAGCAGCTTAAACCCTAGCGGGGTCTACGAGCAGTACTTC.

This chain uses TRBV4-1 with TRBJ1-2; perhaps TRBD1 as D (6 bases). Germline V gene lookup returns CDR1 MGHRA and CDR2 YSYEKL. CDR3 length: 16 amino acids. V lost 3 bases, J lost 4 bases, and 18 bases lay in between. For the CDR3, the DNA is TGCGCCAGCAGCCACCAACAGGGCCGAAGAGGCTATGGCTACACCTTC. It codes for CASSHQQGRRGYGYTF.

This sequence joins TRBV12-3 or TRBV12-4 and TRBJ2-2, with unresolved D. V shed 8 bases and J shed 7 bases, with 14 bases lying between them. The CDR3 consists of 13 residues. The CDR3 loop is CASSYTQRGELFF. The DNA of the CDR3 is TGTGCCAGCTCCTACACCCAGCGCGGGGAGCTGTTTTTT.

The rearrangement uses TRBV10-3 and TRBJ2-7, with 9 bases aligning to TRBD1. There are 11 residues in the CDR3. V trimming: 8 bases; J trimming: 5 bases; junction bases outside the gene matches: 1. The V gene's germline CDR1 is ENHRY and CDR2 SYGVKD. The DNA of the CDR3 is TGTGCCATCGGGGACAGGGACGAGCAGTACTTC. It codes for CAIGDRDEQYF.